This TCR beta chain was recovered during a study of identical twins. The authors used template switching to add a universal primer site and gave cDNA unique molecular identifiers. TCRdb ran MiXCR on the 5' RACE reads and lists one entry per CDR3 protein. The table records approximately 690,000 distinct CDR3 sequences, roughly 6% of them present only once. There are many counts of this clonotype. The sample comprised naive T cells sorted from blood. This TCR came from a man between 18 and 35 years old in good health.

The CDR3 is CASSPLTSGQETQYF. The CDR3 DNA reads as TGTGCCAGCTCACCCCTGACTAGCGGACAAGAGACCCAGTACTTC. V is TRBV18 and J is TRBJ2-5; TRBD2 matches at 9 bases. Germline V lookup: CDR1 KGHSH, CDR2 LQKENI. CDR3 length: 15 amino acids. After removal of 3 bases from V and 2 bases from J, the junction contained 4 bases not matched to a gene.